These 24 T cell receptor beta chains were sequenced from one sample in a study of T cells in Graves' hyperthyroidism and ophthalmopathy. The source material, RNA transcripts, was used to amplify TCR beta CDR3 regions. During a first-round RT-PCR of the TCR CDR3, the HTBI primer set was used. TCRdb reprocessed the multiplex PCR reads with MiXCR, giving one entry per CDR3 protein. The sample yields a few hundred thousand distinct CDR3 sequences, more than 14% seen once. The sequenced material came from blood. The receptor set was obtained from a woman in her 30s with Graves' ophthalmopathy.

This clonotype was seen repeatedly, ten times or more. CDR3 residues: CASSLDSGGAGETQYF. CDR3 coding DNA: TGTGCCAGCAGCTTAGACAGCGGGGGGGCTGGGGAGACCCAGTACTTC. The chain uses TRBV7-6 and TRBJ2-5; 10 bases fit TRBD2. Germline V gives CDR1 SGHVS, CDR2 FNYEAQ. The CDR3 sequence is 16 residues long. With 1 base clipped from V and 5 bases from J, the junction kept 7 bases outside the gene matches.

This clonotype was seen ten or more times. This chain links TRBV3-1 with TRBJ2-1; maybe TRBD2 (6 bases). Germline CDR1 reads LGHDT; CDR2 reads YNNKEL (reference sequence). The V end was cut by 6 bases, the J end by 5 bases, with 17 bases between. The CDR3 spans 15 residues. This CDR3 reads CASRLFGGDNNEQFF. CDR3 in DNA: TGTGCCAGCAGGCTGTTCGGGGGAGACAACAATGAGCAGTTCTTC.

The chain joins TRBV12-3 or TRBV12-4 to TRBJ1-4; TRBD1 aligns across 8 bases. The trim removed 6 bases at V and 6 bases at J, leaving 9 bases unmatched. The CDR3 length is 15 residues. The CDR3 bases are TGTGCCAGCAGACGGACAGGGAGGTCTGATGAAAAACTGTTTTTT. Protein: CASRRTGRSDEKLFF.

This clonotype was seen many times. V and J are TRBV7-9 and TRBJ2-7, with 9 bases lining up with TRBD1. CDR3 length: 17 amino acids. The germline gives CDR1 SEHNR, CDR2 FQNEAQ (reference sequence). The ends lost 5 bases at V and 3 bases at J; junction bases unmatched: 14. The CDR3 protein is CASSGQGLTGLGYEQYF. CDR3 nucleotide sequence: TGTGCCAGCAGCGGACAGGGGTTAACGGGTCTTGGCTACGAGCAGTACTTC.

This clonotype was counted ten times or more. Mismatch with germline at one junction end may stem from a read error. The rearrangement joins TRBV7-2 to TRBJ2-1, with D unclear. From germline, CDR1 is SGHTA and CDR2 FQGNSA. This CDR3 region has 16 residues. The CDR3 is CASSLVPFSSCNEQFF. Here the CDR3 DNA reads TGTGCCAGCAGCTTAGTTCCCTTCTCCTCCTGCAATGAGCAGTTCTTC.

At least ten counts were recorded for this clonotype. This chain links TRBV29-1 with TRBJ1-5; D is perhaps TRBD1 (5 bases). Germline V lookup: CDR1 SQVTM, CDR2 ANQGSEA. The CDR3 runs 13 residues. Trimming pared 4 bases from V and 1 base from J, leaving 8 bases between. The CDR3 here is CSVAEGSNQPQHF. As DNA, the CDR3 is TGCAGCGTTGCGGAGGGGAGCAATCAGCCCCAGCATTTT.

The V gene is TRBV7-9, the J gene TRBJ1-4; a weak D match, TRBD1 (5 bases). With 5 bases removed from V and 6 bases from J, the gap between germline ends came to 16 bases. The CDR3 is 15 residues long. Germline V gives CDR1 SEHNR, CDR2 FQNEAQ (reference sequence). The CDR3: CASSHNGREDEKLFF. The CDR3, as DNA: TGTGCCAGCAGCCATAACGGCAGGGAGGATGAAAAACTGTTTTTT. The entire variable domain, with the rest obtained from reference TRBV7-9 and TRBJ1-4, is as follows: DTGVSQNPRHKITKRGQNVTFRCDPISEHNRLYWYRQTLGQGPEFLTYFQNEAQLEKSRLLSDRFSAERPKGSFSTLEIQRTEQGDSAMYLCASSHNGREDEKLFFGSGTQLSVL.

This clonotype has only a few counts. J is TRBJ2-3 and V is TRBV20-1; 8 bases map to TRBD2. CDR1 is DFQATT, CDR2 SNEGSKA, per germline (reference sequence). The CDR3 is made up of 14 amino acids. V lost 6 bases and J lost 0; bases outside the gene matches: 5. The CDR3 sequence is CSATSGGSTDTQYF. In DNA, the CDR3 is TGCAGTGCCACAAGCGGGGGAAGCACAGATACGCAGTATTTT.

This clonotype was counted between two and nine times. CDR3 region: CSVGTGDQPQHF. CDR3 DNA sequence: TGCAGCGTTGGGACAGGGGATCAGCCCCAGCATTTT. The genes are TRBV29-1 and TRBJ1-5, with 9 bases aligning to TRBD1. Germline-derived CDR1 and CDR2 are SQVTM and ANQGSEA. CDR3 size: 12 residues. Trimming at V came to 4 bases and at J to 5 bases, leaving 0 bases not matched to a gene.

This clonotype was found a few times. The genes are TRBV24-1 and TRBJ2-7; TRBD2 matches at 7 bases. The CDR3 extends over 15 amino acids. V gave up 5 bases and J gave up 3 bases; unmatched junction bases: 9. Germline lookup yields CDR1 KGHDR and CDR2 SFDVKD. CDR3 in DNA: TGTGCCACCAGTGTTGGTAGCGGGTACAACTACGAGCAGTACTTC. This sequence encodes CATSVGSGYNYEQYF.

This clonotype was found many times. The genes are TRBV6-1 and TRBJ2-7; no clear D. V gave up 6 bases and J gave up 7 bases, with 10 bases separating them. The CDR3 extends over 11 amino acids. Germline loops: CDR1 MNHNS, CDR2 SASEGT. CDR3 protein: CASSRTGEQYF. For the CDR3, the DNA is TGTGCCAGCAGCCGCACCGGGGAGCAGTACTTC.

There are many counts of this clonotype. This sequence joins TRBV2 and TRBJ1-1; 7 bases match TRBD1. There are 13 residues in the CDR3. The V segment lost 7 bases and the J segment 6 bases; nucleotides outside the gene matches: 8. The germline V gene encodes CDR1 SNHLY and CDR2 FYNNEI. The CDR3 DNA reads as TGTGCCAGCAAGAGGGACAGCTTAGCTGAAGCTTTCTTT. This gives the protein CASKRDSLAEAFF.

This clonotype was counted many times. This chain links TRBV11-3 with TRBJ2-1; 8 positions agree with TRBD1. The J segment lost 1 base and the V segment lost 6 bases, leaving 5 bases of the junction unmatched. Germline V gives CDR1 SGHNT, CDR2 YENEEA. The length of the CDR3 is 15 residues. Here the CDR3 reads CASSSGGISYNEQFF. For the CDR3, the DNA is TGTGCCAGCAGTTCAGGGGGCATATCCTACAATGAGCAGTTCTTC.

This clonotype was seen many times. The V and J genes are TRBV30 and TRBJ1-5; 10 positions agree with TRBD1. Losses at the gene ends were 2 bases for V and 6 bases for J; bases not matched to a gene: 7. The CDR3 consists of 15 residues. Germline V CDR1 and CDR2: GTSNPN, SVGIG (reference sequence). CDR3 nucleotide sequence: TGTGCCTGGAGTCCCCGGGGACAGGGGTCTCAGCCCCAGCATTTT. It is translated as CAWSPRGQGSQPQHF.

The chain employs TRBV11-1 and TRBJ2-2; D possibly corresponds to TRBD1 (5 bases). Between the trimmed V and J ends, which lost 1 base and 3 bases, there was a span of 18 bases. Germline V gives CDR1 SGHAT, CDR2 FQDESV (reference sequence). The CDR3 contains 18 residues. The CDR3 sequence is CASSLVGSGKGDTGELFF. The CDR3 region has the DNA TGTGCCAGCAGCTTAGTAGGAAGTGGGAAAGGGGACACCGGGGAGCTGTTTTTT.

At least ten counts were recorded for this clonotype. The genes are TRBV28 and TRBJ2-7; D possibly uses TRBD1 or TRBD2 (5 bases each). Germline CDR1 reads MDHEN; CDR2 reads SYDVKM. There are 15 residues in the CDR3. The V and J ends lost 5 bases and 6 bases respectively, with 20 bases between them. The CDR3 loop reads CASSLPEGTTTEQYF. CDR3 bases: TGTGCCAGCAGTCTCCCAGAGGGGACGACTACCGAGCAGTACTTC.

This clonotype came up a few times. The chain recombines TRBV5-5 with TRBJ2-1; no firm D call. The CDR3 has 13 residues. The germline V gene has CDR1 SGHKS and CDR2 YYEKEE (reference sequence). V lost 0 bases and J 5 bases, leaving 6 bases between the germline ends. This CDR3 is CASSLALNNEQFF. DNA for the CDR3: TGTGCCAGCAGCTTGGCCCTCAACAATGAGCAGTTCTTC.

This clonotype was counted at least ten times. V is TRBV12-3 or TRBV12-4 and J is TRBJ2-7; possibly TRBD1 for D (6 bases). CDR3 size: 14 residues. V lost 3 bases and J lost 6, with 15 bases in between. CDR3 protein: CASSLGRGYSEQYF. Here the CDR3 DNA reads TGTGCCAGCAGTTTGGGCAGGGGCTATTCCGAGCAGTACTTC.

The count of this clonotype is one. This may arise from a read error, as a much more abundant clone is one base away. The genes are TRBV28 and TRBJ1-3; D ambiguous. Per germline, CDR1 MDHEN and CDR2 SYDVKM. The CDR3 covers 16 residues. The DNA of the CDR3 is TGTGCCAGCAGGGTCGTAGCCCCGAACTCTGGAAGCACCATATATTTT. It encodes CASRVVAPNSGSTIYF. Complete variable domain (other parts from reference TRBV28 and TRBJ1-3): DVKVTQSSRYLVKRTGEKVFLECVQDMDHENMFWYRQDPGLGLRLIYFSYDVKMKEKGDIPEGYSVSREKKERFSLILESASTNQTSMYLCASRVVAPNSGSTIYFGEGSWLTVV.

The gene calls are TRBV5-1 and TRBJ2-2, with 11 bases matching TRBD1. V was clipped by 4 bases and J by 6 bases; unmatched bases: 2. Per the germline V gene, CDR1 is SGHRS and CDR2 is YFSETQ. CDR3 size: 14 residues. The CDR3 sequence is CASSMGQGAGELFF. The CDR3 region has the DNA TGCGCCAGCAGCATGGGACAGGGGGCCGGGGAGCTGTTTTTT. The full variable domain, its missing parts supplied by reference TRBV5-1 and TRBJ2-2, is KAGVTQTPRYLIKTRGQQVTLSCSPISGHRSVSWYQQTPGQGLQFLFEYFSETQRNKGNFPGRFSGRQFSNSRSEMNVSTLELGDSALYLCASSMGQGAGELFFGEGSRLTVL.

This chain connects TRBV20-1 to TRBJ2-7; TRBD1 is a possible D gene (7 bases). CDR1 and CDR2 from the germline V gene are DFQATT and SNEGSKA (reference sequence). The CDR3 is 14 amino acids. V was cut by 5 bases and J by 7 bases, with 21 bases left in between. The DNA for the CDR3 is TGCAGTGCTGGACAGGTTAGGAAAGGGGGGGAGCAGTACTTC. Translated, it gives CSAGQVRKGGEQYF.

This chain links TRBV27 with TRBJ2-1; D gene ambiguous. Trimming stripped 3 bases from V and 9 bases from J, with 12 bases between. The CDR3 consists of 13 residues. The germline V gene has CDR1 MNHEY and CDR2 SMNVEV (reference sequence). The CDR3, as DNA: TGTGCCAGCAGTTTCAGAGGTCTGGTTGAGCAGTTCTTC. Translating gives CASSFRGLVEQFF.

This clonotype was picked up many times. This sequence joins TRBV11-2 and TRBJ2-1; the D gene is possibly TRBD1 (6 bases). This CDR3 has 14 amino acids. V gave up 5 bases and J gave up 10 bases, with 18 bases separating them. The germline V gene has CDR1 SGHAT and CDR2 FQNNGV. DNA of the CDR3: TGTGCCAGCAGCCTGAGGACAGCCAGGGACGAGCAGTTCTTC. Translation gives CASSLRTARDEQFF.

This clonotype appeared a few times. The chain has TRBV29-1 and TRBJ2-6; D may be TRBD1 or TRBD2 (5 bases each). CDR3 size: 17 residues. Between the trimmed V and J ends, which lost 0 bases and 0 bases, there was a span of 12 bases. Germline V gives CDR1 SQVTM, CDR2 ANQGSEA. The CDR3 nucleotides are TGCAGCGTTGAAGATCGGGGCCGGGGCTCTGGGGCCAACGTCCTGACTTTC. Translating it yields CSVEDRGRGSGANVLTF.